Described below is a single T cell receptor (beta chain) sequence and its context. This record belongs to a study of blood T cell repertoires in COVID-19. Germline values: CDR1 SEHNR, CDR2 FQNEAQ (reference sequence). The CDR3 consists of 19 residues. The V end was cut by 3 bases, the J end by 3 bases, with 25 bases between. Authors' methods: The authors estimated nucleated cell counts from reference gene primer amplification. Here immunoSEQ multiplex PCR was the method, and the copy in TCRdb shows in-frame clones only, minus some. That table supplies the V and J calls and clone size; D and trimming were determined from the DNA. This table holds about 56,000 clones, roughly 90% found once.

What was sequenced was peripheral blood. The receptor was isolated from a human donor in a cohort sampled during active COVID-19. J is TRBJ2-3 and V is TRBV7-9, with D possibly being TRBD2 (6 bases). CDR3 sequence: CASSFYMGLTIRRTDTQYF. In DNA, the CDR3 is TGTGCCAGCAGCTTTTACATGGGACTCACGATACGTAGGACAGATACGCAGTATTTT.